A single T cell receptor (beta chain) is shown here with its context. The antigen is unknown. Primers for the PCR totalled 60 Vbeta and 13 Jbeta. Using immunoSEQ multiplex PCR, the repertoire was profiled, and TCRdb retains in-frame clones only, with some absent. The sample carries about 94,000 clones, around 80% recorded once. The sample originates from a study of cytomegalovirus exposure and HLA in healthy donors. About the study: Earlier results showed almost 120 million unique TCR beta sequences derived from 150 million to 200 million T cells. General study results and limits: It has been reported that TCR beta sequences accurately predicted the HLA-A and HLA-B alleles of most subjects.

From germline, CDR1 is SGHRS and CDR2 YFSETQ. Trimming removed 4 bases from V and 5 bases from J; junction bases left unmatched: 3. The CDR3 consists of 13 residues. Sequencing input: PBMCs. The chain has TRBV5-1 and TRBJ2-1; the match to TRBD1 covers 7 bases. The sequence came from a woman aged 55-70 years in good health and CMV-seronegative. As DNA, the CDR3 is TGCGCCAGCAGCCAGGGACAGAACAATGAGCAGTTCTTC. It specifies CASSQGQNNEQFF.